One sample yielded the 20 T cell receptor beta chains listed below, sequenced in a study of blood T cells in healthy people across ages. A second PCR, run for about 7 to 11 cycles, used a sample-barcoded 5' primer plus a J-beta primer mix. TCRdb processed the 5' RACE reads anew with MiXCR; each CDR3 protein has one entry. The sample lists 800,000 to 900,000 distinct CDR3 sequences, 62% seen once, with around 30% in the top ten. The source material was blood. The receptors were gathered from a man aged 25 to 40 in good health.

V and J are TRBV6-2 or TRBV6-3 and TRBJ2-3; perhaps TRBD2 as D (5 bases). Trimming stripped 0 bases from V and 6 bases from J, with 13 bases between. The germline V gene has CDR1 MNHEY and CDR2 SVGEGT. The CDR3 length is 15 residues. The CDR3 loop is CASSYSEGGVDTQYF. The CDR3 nucleotides are TGTGCCAGCAGTTACTCCGAGGGTGGGGTGGATACGCAGTATTTT.

The chain carries TRBV6-6 and TRBJ2-1, with 10 bases matching TRBD2. CDR3 length: 15 amino acids. The germline CDR1 and CDR2 sequences are MNHNY and SVGAGI (reference sequence). With 6 bases clipped from V and 7 bases from J, the junction kept 9 bases outside the gene matches. The CDR3 protein is CASSPKLAGKNEQFF. The CDR3 DNA reads TGTGCCAGCAGCCCCAAACTAGCGGGGAAAAATGAGCAGTTCTTC.

The rearrangement links TRBV12-3 or TRBV12-4 to TRBJ2-3; 7 nucleotides match TRBD2. The CDR3 runs 14 residues. V shed 6 bases, J shed 6 bases, and the junction held 9 bases outside the gene matches. The CDR3 sequence: CASRSGVGVDTQYF. DNA of the CDR3: TGTGCCAGCAGGAGCGGGGTCGGAGTGGATACGCAGTATTTT.

This chain joins TRBV7-9 and TRBJ2-5; D ambiguous. The DNA end lines up better with TRBJ2-7; the J call may be wrong. Germline V gene data show CDR1 as SEHNR and CDR2 as FQNEAQ (reference sequence). This CDR3 region has 13 residues. The CDR3 DNA reads as TGTGCCAGCAGCTTAGATTGGGGTGACGAGCAGTACTTC. Amino acids: CASSLDWGDEQYF.

The J gene is TRBJ1-4, the V gene TRBV7-2; D possibly corresponds to TRBD1 (5 bases). V lost 5 bases and J 7 bases, leaving 17 bases between the germline ends. CDR3 length: 15 residues. Germline CDR1 is SGHTA and CDR2 is FQGNSA. The CDR3 DNA reads TGTGCCAGCAGCCACCCGGGGGGGGAGGGTGAAAAACTGTTTTTT. This sequence encodes CASSHPGGEGEKLFF.

This clonotype appeared a few times. The rearrangement links TRBV7-2 to TRBJ2-7; TRBD1 is a possible D gene (5 bases). Germline CDR1 is SGHTA and CDR2 is FQGNSA. CDR3 length equals 15 residues. V was shortened by 1 base and J by 1 base, with 11 bases between the two germline ends. The CDR3: CASSLGPRVSYEQYF. DNA for the CDR3: TGTGCCAGCAGCTTAGGCCCCAGGGTTTCCTACGAGCAGTACTTC. The whole variable domain, remainder taken from reference TRBV7-2 and TRBJ2-7, is GAGVSQSPSNKVTEKGKDVELRCDPISGHTALYWYRQSLGQGLEFLIYFQGNSAPDKSGLPSDRFSAERTGGSVSTLTIQRTQQEDSAVYLCASSLGPRVSYEQYFGPGTRLTVT.

The J gene is TRBJ2-3, the V gene TRBV27; TRBD2 aligns across 13 bases. V dropped 5 bases and J dropped 0; count of bases not matched to a gene: 11. The CDR3 spans 19 residues. CDR1 and CDR2 from the germline V gene are MNHEY and SMNVEV (reference sequence). In nucleotides, the CDR3 is TGTGCCAGCAGTACCCCCGGGACTAGCGGGGAAACTAGCACAGATACGCAGTATTTT. This encodes CASSTPGTSGETSTDTQYF.

The V gene is TRBV27, the J gene TRBJ2-1; D not resolved. Trimming cost V 5 bases and J 6 bases, with 8 bases left between them. From germline, CDR1 is MNHEY and CDR2 SMNVEV (reference sequence). The length of the CDR3 is 12 residues. The DNA for the CDR3 is TGTGCCAGCAGTCAGACCACCAATGAGCAGTTCTTC. Residues: CASSQTTNEQFF.

In its sample, this clonotype was seen once. V is TRBV24-1 and J is TRBJ1-2, with 9 bases identical to TRBD1. Germline assignment: CDR1 KGHDR and CDR2 SFDVKD. CDR3 length: 15 residues. V lost 4 bases and J lost 8; bases outside the gene matches: 10. CDR3 DNA: TGTGCCACCAGTGACCCCGACCGGACAGGGGACGGCTACACCTTC. Translation gives CATSDPDRTGDGYTF.

A few counts support this clonotype. The genes are TRBV7-2 and TRBJ2-1; maybe TRBD2 (5 bases). The germline gives CDR1 SGHTA, CDR2 FQGNSA. V dropped 3 bases and J dropped 3 bases, with 9 bases sitting between them. The CDR3 extends over 14 amino acids. The CDR3 sequence is CASSFTGYYNEQFF. The CDR3 DNA sequence: TGTGCCAGCAGCTTCACGGGATACTACAATGAGCAGTTCTTC.

The CDR3: CASSQSEYEQYF. The CDR3 DNA sequence: TGTGCCAGCAGCCAAAGCGAGTACGAGCAGTACTTC. The chain carries TRBV4-2 and TRBJ2-7; D uncertain. Trimming shortened V by 2 bases and J by 4 bases, and 6 bases separated the two germline ends. The CDR3 runs to 12 residues. The germline V gene encodes CDR1 LGHNA and CDR2 YNFKEQ.

V and J are TRBV20-1 and TRBJ2-1; D possibly matches TRBD1 or TRBD2 (5 bases each). Germline-derived CDR1 and CDR2 are DFQATT and SNEGSKA (reference sequence). Trimming removed 0 bases from V and 3 bases from J, with 12 bases in between. This CDR3 contains 15 residues. CDR3 region: CSARDGGLSYNEQFF. CDR3 coding DNA: TGCAGTGCTAGAGATGGGGGTTTAAGCTACAATGAGCAGTTCTTC.

This clonotype was observed a handful of times. This chain joins TRBV5-6 and TRBJ1-4; 9 bases match TRBD1. The CDR3 sequence is 14 residues long. CDR1 SGHDT and CDR2 YYEEEE come from the germline V gene. V shed 3 bases and J 5 bases; nucleotides not matched to a gene: 2. CDR3 sequence (DNA): TGTGCCAGCAGCTACGACAGGGGGAATGAAAAACTGTTTTTT. Amino acids: CASSYDRGNEKLFF.

V is TRBV27 and J is TRBJ1-2; D is perhaps TRBD1 (6 bases). Germline lookup yields CDR1 MNHEY and CDR2 SMNVEV (reference sequence). The germline V and J ends were trimmed by 7 bases and 6 bases, with 12 bases remaining between them. The CDR3 has 12 residues. CDR3 in DNA: TGTGCCAGCACAGGGGTCGGAGATGGCTACACCTTC. It codes for CASTGVGDGYTF.

This clonotype came up once. V gene TRBV10-3 combines with J gene TRBJ2-5, with D possibly TRBD2 on 7 matching bases. The J call may be in error: the DNA end matches TRBJ2-7 better. Germline CDR1 and CDR2: ENHRY and SYGVKD. There are 13 residues in the CDR3. The CDR3 sequence: CAGRDKTANEQYF. As DNA, the CDR3 is TGTGCCGGGAGGGACAAAACCGCCAACGAGCAGTACTTC.

V and J are TRBV6-5 and TRBJ1-1, with a weak D call TRBD1 (5 bases). Trimming left V 6 bases short and J 7 bases short, with 24 bases between. Germline values: CDR1 MNHEY, CDR2 SVGAGI. The CDR3 extends over 16 amino acids. In nucleotides, the CDR3 is TGTGCCAGCAGCAGCCAGGGCGAGGGGACCTTGAGTGAAGCTTTCTTT. The encoded protein is CASSSQGEGTLSEAFF.

The chain links TRBV7-9 to TRBJ1-5; D might be TRBD1 (6 bases). The CDR3 covers 17 residues. V dropped 0 bases and J dropped 1 base, with 13 bases sitting between them. Per germline, CDR1 SEHNR and CDR2 FQNEAQ (reference sequence). CDR3 sequence (DNA): TGTGCCAGCAGCTTAGCGGGGGCACGACAAAGCAATCAGCCCCAGCATTTT. The encoded protein is CASSLAGARQSNQPQHF.

The chain has TRBV7-9 and TRBJ2-7, with TRBD1 as a possible D gene (6 bases). The CDR3 totals 14 residues. In germline, CDR1 is SEHNR, CDR2 FQNEAQ (reference sequence). V lost 4 bases, J lost 1 base, and 11 bases lay in between. The CDR3 DNA reads TGTGCCAGCAGCTCGCTCGGACAGTCCTACGAGCAGTACTTC. Encoded protein: CASSSLGQSYEQYF.

The gene calls are TRBV12-5 and TRBJ1-6; D remains ambiguous. The CDR3 totals 17 residues. CDR1 and CDR2 from the germline V gene are LGHNT and FRNRAP. Trimming took 0 bases from V and 0 from J, leaving 9 bases between them. The CDR3 region has the DNA TGTGCTAGTGGTTTGGTCGGCCAGAGCTCCTATAATTCACCCCTCCACTTT. This sequence encodes CASGLVGQSSYNSPLHF.

The chain carries TRBV10-3 and TRBJ1-2; D call uncertain. Trimming took 0 bases from V and 8 from J, leaving 13 bases between them. The CDR3 loop spans 14 amino acids. Germline V gene data show CDR1 as ENHRY and CDR2 as SYGVKD. The CDR3 reads CAISESKSSPGYTF. CDR3 in DNA: TGTGCCATCAGTGAGTCCAAGTCGTCCCCGGGCTACACCTTC.